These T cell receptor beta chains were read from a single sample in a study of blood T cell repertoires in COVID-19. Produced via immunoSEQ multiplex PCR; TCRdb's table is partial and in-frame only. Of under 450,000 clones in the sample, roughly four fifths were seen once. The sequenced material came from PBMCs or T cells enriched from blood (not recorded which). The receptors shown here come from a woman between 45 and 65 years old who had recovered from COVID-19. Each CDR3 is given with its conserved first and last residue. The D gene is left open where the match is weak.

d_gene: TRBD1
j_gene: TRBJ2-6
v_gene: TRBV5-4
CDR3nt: TGTGCCAGCAGCTCCTACTTACCGGGACAGGGGTCTGGGGCCAACGTCCTGACTTTC
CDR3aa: CASSSYLPGQGSGANVLTF

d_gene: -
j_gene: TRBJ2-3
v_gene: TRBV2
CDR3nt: TGTGCCAGCAGTGTAGGGGTGTCGACAGATACGCAGTATTTT
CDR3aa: CASSVGVSTDTQYF

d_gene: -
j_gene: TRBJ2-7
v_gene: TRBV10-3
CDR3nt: TGTGCCATCAGTTATCCGGGACAACCCGAGCAGTACTTC
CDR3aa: CAISYPGQPEQYF

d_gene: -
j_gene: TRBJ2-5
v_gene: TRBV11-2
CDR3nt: TGTGCCAGCAGCTTAGATGTTAGCCAAGAGACCCAGTACTTC
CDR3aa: CASSLDVSQETQYF

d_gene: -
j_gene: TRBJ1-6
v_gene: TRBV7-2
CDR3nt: TGTGCCAGCAGCTTCCGTGGCGGAGGTTCGCCCCTCCACTTT
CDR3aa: CASSFRGGGSPLHF

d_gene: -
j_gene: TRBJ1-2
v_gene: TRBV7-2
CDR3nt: TGTGCCAGCAGCTTACCCCCCCAGGGTGGTCGCGCCTACACCTTC
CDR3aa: CASSLPPQGGRAYTF

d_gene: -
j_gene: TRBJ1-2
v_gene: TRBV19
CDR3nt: TGTGCCAGTAGTATGGTGGGGGAGGGCAGGGGATCCGGCTACACCTTC
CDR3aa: CASSMVGEGRGSGYTF

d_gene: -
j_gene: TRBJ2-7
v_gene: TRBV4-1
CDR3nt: TGCGCCAGCAGCCACTTAGACAGTTACTCCTACGAGCAGTACTTC
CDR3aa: CASSHLDSYSYEQYF

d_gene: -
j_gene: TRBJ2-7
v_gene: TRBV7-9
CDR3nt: TGTGCCAGCAGTCGGGTTGGAATCTCCTACGAGCAGTACTTC
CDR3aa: CASSRVGISYEQYF

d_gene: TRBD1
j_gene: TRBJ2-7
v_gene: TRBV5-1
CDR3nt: TGCGCCAGCAGCTTGGGGGGGACAGGCTCCTACGAGCAGTACTTC
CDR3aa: CASSLGGTGSYEQYF

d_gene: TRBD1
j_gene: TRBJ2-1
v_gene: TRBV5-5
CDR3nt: TGTGCCAGCAGCTTGTTAGACAGGGGCTATGTCCACAATGAGCAGTTCTTC
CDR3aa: CASSLLDRGYVHNEQFF

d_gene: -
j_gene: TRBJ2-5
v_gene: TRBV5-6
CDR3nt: TGTGCCAGCAGCTTGCTTGACACACAAGAGACCCAGTACTTC
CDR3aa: CASSLLDTQETQYF

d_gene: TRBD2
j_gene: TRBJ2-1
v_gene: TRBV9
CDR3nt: TGTGCCAGCAGCCCTAGTGGGACTAGCGTTTACAATGAGCAGTTCTTC
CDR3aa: CASSPSGTSVYNEQFF

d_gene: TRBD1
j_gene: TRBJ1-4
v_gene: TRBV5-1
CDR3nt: TGCGCCAGCAGCTTCGGGACAGGGGGTGAAAAACTGTTTTTT
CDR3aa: CASSFGTGGEKLFF

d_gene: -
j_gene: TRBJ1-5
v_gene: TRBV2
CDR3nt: TGTGCCAGCATGGCAAGATCATATCCCCAGCATTTT
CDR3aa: CASMARSYPQHF

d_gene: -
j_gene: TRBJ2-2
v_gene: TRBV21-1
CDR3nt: TGTGCCAGCAGAAGGGACAGGGGAGGCGACACCGGGGAGCTGTTTTTT
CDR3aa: CASRRDRGGDTGELFF